This T cell receptor (beta chain) was identified during a study of beta chain features in type 1 diabetes (dated by TCRdb to between 2018 and 2020). The study in broad terms: Patients and healthy donors did not differ in mean age, gender distribution, total cell number or subset yield. A total of roughly 100 million sorted cells were examined across all samples, and the number of cells per subset was strongly correlated with RNA yield. Naive and central memory subsets were obtained from all 30 or so donors, but regulatory and stem cell-like memory subsets were isolated from only 8 patients and 8 healthy donors. The study compared the TCRB repertoires of sorted circulating CD4+ T cell subsets in recently diagnosed type 1 diabetes patients with those in matched healthy donors. The investigation overall reported the following: Because cDNA rather than genomic DNA was sequenced, highly expressing activated cells could have been over-represented, although no difference in activation and CD3 levels was found between groups. Because the HLA sub-analyses included only small numbers of individuals, any influence of HLA type on TCRB rearrangement was left unresolved. At VDJ recombination sites, patients with type 1 diabetes made fewer insertions and deleted more nucleotides, a pattern implying thymic rearrangement abnormalities. Shorter templates might be favored by PCR, yet because patient and control samples were amplified and corrected together, any such skew would affect both groups equally. Naive, central memory and regulatory TCRB repertoires appeared to be more similar among patients than among healthy donors. In all four CD4+ subsets, TCRB CDR3 length was moderately but significantly shorter in type 1 diabetes patients.

The germline V gene (reference sequence) supplies CDR1 LNHDA and CDR2 SQIVND. The germline V end is reduced by 4 bases and the J end by 1 base; junction bases left unmatched: 2. Including cysteine and phenylalanine, the CDR3 has 14 amino acids. Only the CDR3 DNA is retained, 42 bases long and in frame from the first base. About this clone: Its specific antigen is unknown. No clone much larger than this one lies a single base away; base qualities are absent.

A single peripheral blood draw of about 116 mL on average was collected from each donor into heparinised tubes. Using a panel that included CD45RO, CCR7, CD25, CD127, CD95 and CD27, naive, central memory, regulatory and stem cell-like memory CD4+ T cells were sorted on a BD FACSAria II. Purity was above 98% for every sorted population. PBMCs were isolated right away by Lymphoprep density gradient centrifugation and were stained directly, without culture. To minimize batch effects, samples were stained and sorted in pairs, one healthy donor with one patient per experiment. All of the isolated RNA was reverse transcribed with the High Capacity cDNA Reverse Transcription Kit, so expressed TCRB transcripts were sequenced. Deep immunoSEQ sequencing was applied to naive, central memory and regulatory T cell samples, giving an average of approximately 4 million total reads per sample. Sorted cells were lysed in RLT buffer and RNA was extracted with DNase-treated RNeasy Micro or Mini kits, depending on cell number. Each cell subset was processed on its own to prevent cross-contamination, while patient and healthy donor samples were processed together. The immunoSEQ multiplex PCR was used to amplify TCRB sequences from cDNA, yielding 87-bp fragments that span the CDR3 region. Sequencing of the amplicons was performed on the Illumina HiSeq platform. The paper's data handling went like this. PCR bias was computationally corrected using synthetic template baselines, reads within Hamming distance 2 were collapsed, and singletons that could not be merged were discarded. Reads were aligned to IMGT to assign V, D and J genes, CDR3 length, and insertions or deletions at six rearrangement sites. Within each subset, clonotype counts were normalized to sorted cell number, after which true diversity and Gini coefficients were computed with the tcR R package. The overlap coefficient, calculated on TCRB nucleotide sequences, was used to measure repertoire sharing. Held by TCRdb, this immuneACCESS table contains in-frame sequences only and omits some clones. Under half of the omission traces to an unresolved V gene where checked; the cause of the rest is unknown. D and trimming were read from the DNA, whereas the V and J calls and clone size are those reported in that table. This sample has 55,000 to 85,000 clones in its table, and roughly 50% of those were observed once. The top ten constitute roughly 0.7% of the sample.

The rearranged segments are TRBV19 and TRBJ1-1; 8 middle bases align to TRBD1. Sequencing used central memory CD4+ T cells from blood. The sequence came from a man in his thirties or forties with type 1 diabetes. The nucleotides read TGTGCCAGTAGTACAGGGGGCAAGAACACTGAAGCTTTCTTT. Translated, this gives CASSTGGKNTEAFF.